This entry lists 17 T cell receptor beta chains sequenced from one sample in a study of blood T cells in healthy people across ages. Primed by a sample-barcoded 5' primer and a J-beta primer mix, a second PCR proceeded for 7 to 11 cycles. MiXCR was run by TCRdb on the 5' RACE reads, yielding one entry per CDR3 protein. The table lists nearly 1 million distinct CDR3 sequences, approximately 50% of them singletons. Sequenced sample: blood. These receptors originate from a woman in her sixties in good health.

This clonotype has a handful of counts. The chain recombines TRBV11-2 with TRBJ2-3, with D possibly matching TRBD2 (6 bases). The germline gives CDR1 SGHAT, CDR2 FQNNGV. Deletions cut 2 bases from V and 1 base from J, with 13 bases between. The CDR3 has 16 residues. CDR3 sequence (DNA): TGTGCCAGCAGCTTAACCCGTCGGAGGGGCACAGATACGCAGTATTTT. This gives the protein CASSLTRRRGTDTQYF. The full variable domain, with the rest looked up from reference TRBV11-2 and TRBJ2-3, is EAGVAQSPRYKIIEKRQSVAFWCNPISGHATLYWYQQILGQGPKLLIQFQNNGVVDDSQLPKDRFSAERLKGVDSTLKIQPAKLEDSAVYLCASSLTRRRGTDTQYFGPGTRLTVL.

The CDR3 DNA sequence: TGTGCCAGCAGCTTATCGCCTAGCTCTGGGGCCAACGTCCTGACTTTC. It yields the protein CASSLSPSSGANVLTF. This chain joins TRBV7-2 and TRBJ2-6; D gene ambiguous. Trimming cost V 2 bases and J 0 bases, with 8 bases left between them. The V gene's germline CDR1 is SGHTA and CDR2 FQGNSA. The CDR3 has 16 amino acids.

This sequence joins TRBV20-1 and TRBJ2-2; either TRBD1 or TRBD2 may supply D (5 bases each). The CDR3 extends over 15 amino acids. V was cut by 1 base and J by 7 bases, with 16 bases left in between. Germline assignment: CDR1 DFQATT and CDR2 SNEGSKA (reference sequence). CDR3 DNA: TGCAGTGCTAGAGGCCTGGGGGTCGGGTTCGGGGAGCTGTTTTTT. Its translation is CSARGLGVGFGELFF.

V usage is TRBV7-2 and J usage is TRBJ2-7, with D possibly matching TRBD2 (5 bases). This CDR3 comprises 12 residues. Germline lookup yields CDR1 SGHTA and CDR2 FQGNSA. Trimming left V 6 bases short and J 0 bases short, with 6 bases between. DNA of the CDR3: TGTGCCAGCAGACTAGACTCCTACGAGCAGTACTTC. Protein: CASRLDSYEQYF.

The chain carries TRBV28 and TRBJ2-5; TRBD2 agrees at 7 bases. The J segment lost 2 bases and the V segment lost 4 bases, leaving 7 bases of the junction unmatched. Germline lookup yields CDR1 MDHEN and CDR2 SYDVKM. CDR3 size: 15 residues. CDR3 region: CASSCGLAVQETQYF. The CDR3 nucleotides read TGTGCCAGCAGTTGCGGGCTAGCGGTACAAGAGACCCAGTACTTC. The full variable domain, with the rest looked up from reference TRBV28 and TRBJ2-5, is DVKVTQSSRYLVKRTGEKVFLECVQDMDHENMFWYRQDPGLGLRLIYFSYDVKMKEKGDIPEGYSVSREKKERFSLILESASTNQTSMYLCASSCGLAVQETQYFGPGTRLLVL.

The chain carries TRBV5-1 and TRBJ2-7; 7 bases match TRBD1. J gave up 3 bases and V 4 bases, and 13 bases lay outside the gene matches. The CDR3 covers 16 residues. CDR1 and CDR2 (germline): SGHRS, YFSETQ. The CDR3 is CASSPGSGQSFYEQYF. DNA for the CDR3: TGCGCCAGCAGCCCTGGATCGGGACAGTCCTTCTACGAGCAGTACTTC.

The chain links TRBV4-2 to TRBJ2-3; D ambiguous. The V end lost 4 bases, the J end lost 4 bases, and 9 bases lay between the germline ends. This CDR3 has 13 amino acids. Per the germline V gene, CDR1 is LGHNA and CDR2 is YNFKEQ. The CDR3 DNA reads as TGTGCCAGCAGCCTAAAAACGGCAGATACGCAGTATTTT. Its translation: CASSLKTADTQYF.

The chain recombines TRBV7-2 with TRBJ2-1; D is unclear. Trimming pared 1 base from V and 8 bases from J, leaving 6 bases between. This CDR3 region has 12 residues. CDR1 and CDR2 (germline): SGHTA, FQGNSA. Here the CDR3 DNA reads TGTGCCAGCAGCTTAGTAGTCTATGAGCAGTTCTTC. This codes for CASSLVVYEQFF.

The gene calls are TRBV4-3 and TRBJ1-4; TRBD1 agrees at 10 bases. V was clipped by 1 base and J by 4 bases; unmatched bases: 3. In germline, CDR1 is LGHNA, CDR2 YSLEER. The CDR3 extends over 16 amino acids. The CDR3 bases are TGCGCCAGCAGCCAAGGGGACAGGGGATTTAATGAAAAACTGTTTTTT. Residues: CASSQGDRGFNEKLFF.

This clonotype was picked up a small number of times. The chain joins TRBV25-1 to TRBJ2-5; D possibly corresponds to TRBD2 (6 bases). Germline V gene sequence: CDR1 MGHDK, CDR2 SYGVNS. Trimming cost V 1 base and J 5 bases, with 14 bases left between them. The CDR3 has 15 residues. In DNA, the CDR3 is TGTGCCAGCAGTGAATTTCTCGGGGGTTGGGAGACCCAGTACTTC. This codes for CASSEFLGGWETQYF. Drawing the rest from reference TRBV25-1 and TRBJ2-5, the complete variable domain is EADIYQTPRYLVIGTGKKITLECSQTMGHDKMYWYQQDPGMELHLIHYSYGVNSTEKGDLSSESTVSRIRTEHFPLTLESARPSHTSQYLCASSEFLGGWETQYFGPGTRLLVL.

V gene TRBV21-1 combines with J gene TRBJ2-3. TRBV21-1 is termed a pseudogene. The CDR3 totals 12 residues. The CDR3: CASEPTLDTQYF. CDR3 nucleotide sequence: TGTGCCAGCGAGCCCACACTAGATACGCAGTATTTT.

This rearrangement joins TRBV29-1 to TRBJ1-1, with TRBD1 identical over 7 bases. The CDR3 has 12 residues. Trimming at V came to 4 bases and at J to 2 bases, leaving 1 base not matched to a gene. Germline lookup yields CDR1 SQVTM and CDR2 ANQGSEA. CDR3 nucleotide sequence: TGCAGCGTTGGACAGGGAAACACTGAAGCTTTCTTT. Amino acids: CSVGQGNTEAFF. The whole variable domain, remainder taken from reference TRBV29-1 and TRBJ1-1, is SAVISQKPSRDICQRGTSLTIQCQVDSQVTMMFWYRQQPGQSLTLIATANQGSEATYESGFVIDKFPISRPNLTFSTLTVSNMSPEDSSIYLCSVGQGNTEAFFGQGTRLTVV.

The table lists this clonotype with a few counts. CDR3 amino acids: CASNARSRGETQYF. The DNA of the CDR3 is TGTGCCAGCAACGCGCGGAGCAGGGGTGAGACCCAGTACTTC. The V and J genes are TRBV9 and TRBJ2-5; the D gene is possibly TRBD1 (6 bases). Per germline, CDR1 SGDLS and CDR2 YYNGEE. The ends were cut back, 6 bases at V and 5 bases at J, with 17 bases in the middle. The length of the CDR3 is 14 residues.

This sequence joins TRBV10-3 and TRBJ2-1, with a weak D call TRBD2 (6 bases). The CDR3 loop spans 14 amino acids. V was clipped by 4 bases and J by 7 bases, with 14 bases between them. Germline CDR1 and CDR2: ENHRY and SYGVKD. The CDR3 coding sequence is TGTGCCATCAGTGGCGGCGGGATGGGTAATGAGCAGTTCTTC. Amino acids: CAISGGGMGNEQFF.

The chain joins TRBV20-1 to TRBJ1-5, with D perhaps matching TRBD1 (5 bases). This CDR3 comprises 14 residues. V shed 2 bases and J shed 2 bases, with 10 bases lying between them. Germline assignment: CDR1 DFQATT and CDR2 SNEGSKA (reference sequence). CDR3: CSARIQGGNQPQHF. The CDR3 DNA follows: TGCAGTGCTAGAATCCAGGGAGGCAATCAGCCCCAGCATTTT.

The chain has TRBV28 and TRBJ1-1; D is perhaps TRBD1 (5 bases). Germline V gene lookup returns CDR1 MDHEN and CDR2 SYDVKM. The CDR3 length is 14 residues. V was shortened by 9 bases and J by 4 bases, with 18 bases between the two germline ends. The chain's CDR3 is CASRQALGGTEAFF. The CDR3 DNA is TGTGCCAGTCGGCAGGCCTTGGGGGGCACTGAAGCTTTCTTT.

The V and J genes are TRBV7-9 and TRBJ2-7; D perhaps matches TRBD2 (5 bases). The CDR3 covers 14 residues. The germline gives CDR1 SEHNR, CDR2 FQNEAQ (reference sequence). Trimming removed 1 base at V and 5 bases at J, with 12 bases between. The CDR3 sequence is CASSLGGRVNEQYF. The CDR3 DNA sequence: TGTGCCAGCAGCTTAGGAGGGAGAGTCAACGAGCAGTACTTC.